The clone carrying this TCR beta chain was detected once. These data originate in a study of blood T cell repertoires in COVID-19. Looked up from germline, CDR1 is KGHDR and CDR2 is SFDVKD. This CDR3 contains 13 residues. Deletions cut 7 bases from V and 7 bases from J, with 14 bases between. How the authors handled the data: From reference gene primer amplification, estimates of nucleated cell counts were derived. The data were produced by immunoSEQ multiplex PCR, yet TCRdb's version contains in-frame clones alone and is incomplete. D and trimming were read from the DNA, whereas the V and J calls and clone size are those reported in that table. Of around 260,000 clones listed, 70% to 90% are singletons.

Sequencing was carried out using PBMCs or T cells enriched from blood (not recorded which). This sequence originates from a woman aged 25 to 45 who had recovered from COVID-19. This sequence joins TRBV24-1 and TRBJ2-3; a weak D match, TRBD1 (5 bases). DNA of the CDR3: TGTGCCACCAGGGGGCAGAATGGCTATACGCAGTATTTT. Translation gives CATRGQNGYTQYF.